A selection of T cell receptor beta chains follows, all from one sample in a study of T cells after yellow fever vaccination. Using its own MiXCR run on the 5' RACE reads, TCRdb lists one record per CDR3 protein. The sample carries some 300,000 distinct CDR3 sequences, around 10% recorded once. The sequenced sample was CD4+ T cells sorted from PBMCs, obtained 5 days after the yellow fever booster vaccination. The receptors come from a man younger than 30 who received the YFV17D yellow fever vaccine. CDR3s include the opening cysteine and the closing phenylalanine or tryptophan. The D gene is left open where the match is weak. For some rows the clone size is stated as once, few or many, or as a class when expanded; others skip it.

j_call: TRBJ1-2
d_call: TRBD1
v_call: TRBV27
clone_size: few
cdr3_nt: TGTGCCAGCAGGTCTCTAAAGCGAGGCCTTATGGGGTTTACAGGGGGCGCCTTCTATGGCTACACCTTC
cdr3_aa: CASRSLKRGLMGFTGGAFYGYTF

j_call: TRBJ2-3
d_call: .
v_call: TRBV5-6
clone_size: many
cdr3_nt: TGTGCCAGCAGCTCTCCGAGCCGAACCACAGATACGCAGTATTTT
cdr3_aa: CASSSPSRTTDTQYF

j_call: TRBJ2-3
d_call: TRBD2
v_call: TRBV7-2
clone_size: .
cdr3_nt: TGTGCCAGCAGCCCCCCGGGGGGGGCGGGTACGCAGTATTTT
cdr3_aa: CASSPPGGAGTQYF

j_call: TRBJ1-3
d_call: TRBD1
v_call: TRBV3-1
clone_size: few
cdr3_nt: TGTGCCAGCAGCCGGGGGACAGGGGGTCGAAACACCATATATTTT
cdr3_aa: CASSRGTGGRNTIYF

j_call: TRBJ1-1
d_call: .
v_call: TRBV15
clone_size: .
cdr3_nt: TGTGCCACCAGCAGAGGCGGAGCCCCGAACACTGAAGCTTTCTTT
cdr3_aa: CATSRGGAPNTEAFF

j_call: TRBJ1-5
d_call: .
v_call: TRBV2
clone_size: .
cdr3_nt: TGTGCCAGCAGCCGGGACGGGTTCAATCAGCCCCAGCATTTT
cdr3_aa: CASSRDGFNQPQHF

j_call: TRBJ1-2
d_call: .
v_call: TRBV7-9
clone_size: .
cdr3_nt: TGTGCCAGCAGCGCATCGGGACGGAACTATGGCTACACCTTC
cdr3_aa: CASSASGRNYGYTF

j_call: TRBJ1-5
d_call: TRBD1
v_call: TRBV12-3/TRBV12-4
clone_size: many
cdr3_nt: TGTGCCAGCAGTTTGGGCCGGGACAGGGGGCCGAATCAGCCCCAGCATTTT
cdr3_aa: CASSLGRDRGPNQPQHF

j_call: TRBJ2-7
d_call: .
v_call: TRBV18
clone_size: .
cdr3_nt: TGTGCCAGCTCACCACTGGGACCAGGCGAGCAGTACTTC
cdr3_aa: CASSPLGPGEQYF

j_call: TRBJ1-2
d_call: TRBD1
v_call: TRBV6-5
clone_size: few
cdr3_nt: TGTGCCAGCCAACGGACAGGGGCCCCGAATGGCTACACCTTC
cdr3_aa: CASQRTGAPNGYTF

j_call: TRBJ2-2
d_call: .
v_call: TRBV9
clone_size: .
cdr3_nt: TGTGCCAGCAGCGTAAAACACGGGGAGCTGTTTTTT
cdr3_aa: CASSVKHGELFF

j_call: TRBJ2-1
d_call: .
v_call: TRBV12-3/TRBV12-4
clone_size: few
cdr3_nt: TGTGCCAGCACCGAGAGGGGGGGGAGTATTGAGCAGTTCTTC
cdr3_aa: CASTERGGSIEQFF

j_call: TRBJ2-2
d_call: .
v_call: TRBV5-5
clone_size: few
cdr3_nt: TGTGCCAGCAGCCGACACCAAGAATGGGACACCGGGGAGCTGTTTTTT
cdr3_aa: CASSRHQEWDTGELFF

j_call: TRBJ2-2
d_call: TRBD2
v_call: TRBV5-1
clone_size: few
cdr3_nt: TGCGCCAGCAGCTTGGCGCCGGGACTAGCGGGTCCCGGGGAGCTGTTTTTT
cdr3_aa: CASSLAPGLAGPGELFF

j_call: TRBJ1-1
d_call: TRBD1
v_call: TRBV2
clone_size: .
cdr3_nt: TGTGCCAGTGGGACAGTCCCTAGCACTGAAGCTTTCTTT
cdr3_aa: CASGTVPSTEAFF

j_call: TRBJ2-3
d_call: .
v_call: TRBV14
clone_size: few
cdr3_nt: TGTGCCAGCAGCGCCCTGAGAACCGGGTCCCACGATACGCAGTATTTT
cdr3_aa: CASSALRTGSHDTQYF

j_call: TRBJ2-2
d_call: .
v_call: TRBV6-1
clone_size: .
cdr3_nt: TGTGCCAGCAGTGAAGCGCTGGCGGTCCTACACACCGGGGAGCTGTTTTTT
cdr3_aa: CASSEALAVLHTGELFF

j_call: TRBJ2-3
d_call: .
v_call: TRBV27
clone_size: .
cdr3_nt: TGTGCCAGCAGGCTGGTTGGCAGGCTCACAGATACGCAGTATTTT
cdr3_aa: CASRLVGRLTDTQYF

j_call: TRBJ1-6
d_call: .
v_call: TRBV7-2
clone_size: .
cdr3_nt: TGTGCCAGCAGCTCTGGCAGGGAGAGCTCCTATAATTCACCCCTCCACTTT
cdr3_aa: CASSSGRESSYNSPLHF

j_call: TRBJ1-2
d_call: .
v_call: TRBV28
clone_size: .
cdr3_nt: TGTGCCAGCAGCTTGCAGAGATATGGCTACACCTTC
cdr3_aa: CASSLQRYGYTF

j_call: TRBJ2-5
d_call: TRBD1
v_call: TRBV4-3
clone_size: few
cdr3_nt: TGCGCCAGCAGCCTGGGGACAGGGAGGGGGGAGACCCAGTACTTC
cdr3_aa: CASSLGTGRGETQYF

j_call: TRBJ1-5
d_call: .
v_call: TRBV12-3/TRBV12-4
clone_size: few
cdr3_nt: TGTGCCAGCAGTTCTAGGGGGCCCCAGCATTTT
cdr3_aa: CASSSRGPQHF

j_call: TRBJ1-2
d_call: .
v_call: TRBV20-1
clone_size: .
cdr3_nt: TGCAGTGCTAGATCTTCCCCGGGGCAGGCAAATACAGCTAACTATGGCTACACCTTC
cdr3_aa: CSARSSPGQANTANYGYTF

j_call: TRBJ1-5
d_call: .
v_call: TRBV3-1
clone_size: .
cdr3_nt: TGTGCCAGCAGCCAAGATTGGTGGTGGCATCAGCCCCAGCATTTT
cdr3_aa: CASSQDWWWHQPQHF

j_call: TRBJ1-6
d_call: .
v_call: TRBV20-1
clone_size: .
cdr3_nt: TGCAGTGCACCCCGACGGCGGGGTAATTCACCCCTCCACTTT
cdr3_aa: CSAPRRRGNSPLHF

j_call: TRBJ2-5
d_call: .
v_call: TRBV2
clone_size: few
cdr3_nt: TGTGCCAGCAGTGTCAACAGGGTGGGCCAAGAGACCCAGTACTTC
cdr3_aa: CASSVNRVGQETQYF

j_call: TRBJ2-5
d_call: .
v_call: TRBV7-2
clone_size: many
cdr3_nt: TGTGCCAGCAGCCGCGTGGGACTGCAAGAGACCCAGTACTTC
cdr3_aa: CASSRVGLQETQYF

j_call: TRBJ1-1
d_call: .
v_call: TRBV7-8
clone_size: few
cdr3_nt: TGTGCCAGCAGCTTCCATGGTACTGAAGCTTTCTTT
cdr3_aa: CASSFHGTEAFF

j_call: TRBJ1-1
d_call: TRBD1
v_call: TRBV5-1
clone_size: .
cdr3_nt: TGCGCCAGTACAACAGGGGGCTCGGGAGGATCCGAAGCTTTCTTT
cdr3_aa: CASTTGGSGGSEAFF

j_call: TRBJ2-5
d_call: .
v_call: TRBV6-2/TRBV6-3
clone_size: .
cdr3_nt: TGTGCCAGCAGTTATAGTCGGGGGCCTCAAGAGACCCAGTACTTC
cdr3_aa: CASSYSRGPQETQYF

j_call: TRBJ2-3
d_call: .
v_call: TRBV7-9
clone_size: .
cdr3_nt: TGTGCCAGCAGCTCAGGGAGAGAACGAACAGATACGCAGTATTTT
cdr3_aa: CASSSGRERTDTQYF

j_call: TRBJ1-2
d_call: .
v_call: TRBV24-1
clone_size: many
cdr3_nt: TGTGCCACCAGTGATGCCTACTCGGATGGCTACACCTTC
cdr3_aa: CATSDAYSDGYTF

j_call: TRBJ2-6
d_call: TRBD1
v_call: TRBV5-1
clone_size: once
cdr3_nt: TGCGCCAGCAGCTCTTCGACAGGGGGGGGCTCTGGGGCCAACGTCCTGACTTTC
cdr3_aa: CASSSSTGGGSGANVLTF